The rows below give T cell receptor beta chains drawn from one sample of a study of blood T cell repertoires in COVID-19. The data were produced by immunoSEQ multiplex PCR, yet TCRdb's version contains in-frame clones alone and is incomplete. The table records about 190,000 clones, about nine tenths of them present only once. Sequencing used peripheral blood. Source of these receptors: a man between 65 and 80 years old with active or convalescent COVID-19. Both conserved end residues are part of each CDR3. D genes are given only for firm matches. Clone size is shown for a subset of rows, as once, few, many or a class of expanded clone.

J gene,V gene,D gene,clone size,CDR3 DNA,CDR3 protein
TRBJ2-6,TRBV28,TRBD1,.,TGTGCCAGCAGTTGGACAGGCCACCTGTCTGGGGCCAACGTCCTGACTTTC,CASSWTGHLSGANVLTF
TRBJ1-4,TRBV30,TRBD1,.,TGTGCCTGTTTATATAAGCCGGGACAGGGGAATGAAAAACTGTTTTTT,CACLYKPGQGNEKLFF
TRBJ2-7,TRBV19,.,.,TGTGCCAGTAGTATTGGGCAGATCTACGAGCAGTACTTC,CASSIGQIYEQYF
TRBJ2-1,TRBV4-1,TRBD1,.,TGCGCCAGCAGCACCCAGGGACAGGGGGGCAATGAGCAGTTCTTC,CASSTQGQGGNEQFF
TRBJ1-3,TRBV28,.,.,TGTGCCAGCAGTTTGGCAGGTGCGGGAAACACCATATATTTT,CASSLAGAGNTIYF
TRBJ2-1,TRBV5-4,.,.,TGTGCCAGCAGCTCACCCCGGGGGAATGAGCAGTTCTTC,CASSSPRGNEQFF
TRBJ2-5,TRBV7-8,TRBD2,.,TGTGCCAGCAGCCCGGGACTAGCGGAGACCCAGTACTTC,CASSPGLAETQYF
TRBJ2-1,TRBV9,.,.,TGTGCCAGCAGCGCGGGACTGGGCGTTTACAATGAGCAGTTCTTC,CASSAGLGVYNEQFF
TRBJ2-7,TRBV4-1,TRBD2,once,TGCGCCAGCAGCCAAGACGGGGGGGCAATCCCCTACGAGCAGTACTTC,CASSQDGGAIPYEQYF
TRBJ1-4,TRBV29-1,.,.,TGCAGCGTTGGGCAGGGCCTTAGGGAAAAACTGTTTTTT,CSVGQGLREKLFF
TRBJ2-2,TRBV6-5,TRBD1,.,TGTGCCAGCAGGATACAGGGGGCAGCCGGGGAGCTGTTTTTT,CASRIQGAAGELFF
TRBJ2-1,TRBV19,TRBD2,.,TGTGCCAGTAGTATAGATCCCCGTGGGGCTAGCGGGAGCTCCTACAATGAGCAGTTCTTC,CASSIDPRGASGSSYNEQFF